The clone carrying this TCR beta chain was seen a single time. This record belongs to a study of radiotherapy plus CTLA-4 blockade in lung cancer. Assay: immunoSEQ multiplex PCR; the TCRdb copy retains only in-frame clones and omits some. The sample lists 86,000 or so clones; about 78% were seen once. The sequence was obtained from a human donor with non-small cell lung cancer who had a partial response to radiotherapy plus ipilimumab. Some clones in this sample may be carry-over from other donors' samples. Sequencing used peripheral blood, obtained from a patient treated with radiotherapy plus ipilimumab.

CDR3 sequence: CASNGQGWTSPLHF. For the CDR3, the DNA is TGTGCCAGCAACGGACAGGGCTGGACTTCACCCCTCCACTTT. This chain connects TRBV2 to TRBJ1-6, with 8 nucleotides matching TRBD1. There are 14 residues in the CDR3. V was pared by 7 bases and J by 9 bases, with 8 bases of the junction left unmatched. Germline V gene data show CDR1 as SNHLY and CDR2 as FYNNEI.